This TCR beta chain was profiled in a study of blood T cell repertoires in COVID-19. Clones were read by immunoSEQ multiplex PCR, and TCRdb kept only the in-frame ones, dropping some. Among over 250,000 clones, approximately 83% were seen once, and the ten largest hold about 14%. With V trimmed by 4 bases and J by 8 bases, 8 bases remained unmatched. The germline gives CDR1 SGHTS, CDR2 YDEGEE. The CDR3 totals 14 residues. Sequencing was done on a sample of peripheral blood. The gene calls are TRBV5-8 and TRBJ1-2, with TRBD1 identical over 10 bases. The sequence was obtained from a human donor in a cohort sampled during active COVID-19. CDR3 in DNA: TGTGCCAGCAGCCGGCGACAGGGACAGGGGGGCTACACCTTC. Amino acid sequence: CASSRRQGQGGYTF.